This T cell receptor (beta chain) stems from a study of CD4 T cells in relation to SARS-CoV-2 and coronaviruses. Background on the study: Convalescent donors were aged 21 to 72, with median roughly 42 years.

Broader study findings: SARS-CoV-2-driven expansion was significantly weaker in crossreactive than monoreactive clones.

Trimming shortened V by 5 bases and J by 9 bases, and 8 bases separated the two germline ends. Germline CDR1 and CDR2: DFQATT and SNEGSKA (reference sequence). This CDR3 is built from 10 residues. This table comes from immunoSEQ multiplex PCR, and its TCRdb copy is limited to in-frame clones, with some not included. Among around 37,000 clones listed, 75% to 90% were seen once. For this clone: The target antigen is unknown.

Sequenced: memory CD4+ T cells from PBMCs. The rearrangement links TRBV20-1 to TRBJ2-1, with a possible D match to TRBD2 (6 bases). The receptor's source is an adult with COVID-19. The DNA for the CDR3 is TGCAGTGCTCTGGGGGGTGAGCAGTTCTTC. Encoded protein: CSALGGEQFF.